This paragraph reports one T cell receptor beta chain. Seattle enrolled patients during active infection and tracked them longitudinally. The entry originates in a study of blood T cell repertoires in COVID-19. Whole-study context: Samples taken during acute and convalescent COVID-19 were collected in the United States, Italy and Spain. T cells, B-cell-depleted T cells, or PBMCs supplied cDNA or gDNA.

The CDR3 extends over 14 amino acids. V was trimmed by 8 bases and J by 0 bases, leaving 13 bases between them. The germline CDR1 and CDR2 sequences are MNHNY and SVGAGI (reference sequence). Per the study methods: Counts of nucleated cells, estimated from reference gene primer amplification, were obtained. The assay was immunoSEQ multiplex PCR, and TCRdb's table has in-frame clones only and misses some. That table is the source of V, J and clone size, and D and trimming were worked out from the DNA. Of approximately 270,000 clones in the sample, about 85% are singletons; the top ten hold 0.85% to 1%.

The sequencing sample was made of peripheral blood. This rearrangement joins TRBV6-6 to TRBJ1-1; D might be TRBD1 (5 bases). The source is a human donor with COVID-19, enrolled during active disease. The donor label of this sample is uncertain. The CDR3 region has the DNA TGTGCCAGCGGGGCAGGCTCTTTGAACACTGAAGCTTTCTTT. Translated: CASGAGSLNTEAFF.